This is a list of T cell receptor beta chains from one sample in a study of CD8 T cells in Susac syndrome. A single record per CDR3 protein comes from TCRdb applying MiXCR to the immunoSEQ multiplex PCR reads. The sample holds 100,000 to 150,000 distinct CDR3 sequences, about 92% seen once. Sequencing was done on a sample of CD4+ T cells from PBMCs. Receptor source: a human donor with multiple sclerosis. Each CDR3 is given with its conserved first and last residue. Each record gives: J gene, clone size, V gene, D gene, CDR3 DNA, CDR3 protein. The D gene is left open where the match is weak. Not all rows give a size; the values are once, few, many and, for expanded clones, a class.

j_call: TRBJ1-1; clone_size: NA; v_call: TRBV7-9; d_call: NA; cdr3_nt: TGTGCCAGCAGTCTTCAGGGTTCGGGACGGATGAACACTGAAGCTTTCTTT; cdr3_aa: CASSLQGSGRMNTEAFF
j_call: TRBJ1-5; clone_size: NA; v_call: TRBV7-2; d_call: TRBD1; cdr3_nt: TGTGCCAGCAGCCGGGACAGCCCCAGACAGCCCCAGCATTTT; cdr3_aa: CASSRDSPRQPQHF
j_call: TRBJ1-1; clone_size: NA; v_call: TRBV14; d_call: NA; cdr3_nt: TGTGCCAGCAGCCACAGGGGCAGGGAAGCTTTCTTT; cdr3_aa: CASSHRGREAFF
j_call: TRBJ2-3; clone_size: NA; v_call: TRBV11-1; d_call: NA; cdr3_nt: TGTGCCAGCAGCTTCGAGGAACCCACTAGCACAGATACGCAGTATTTT; cdr3_aa: CASSFEEPTSTDTQYF
j_call: TRBJ1-4; clone_size: NA; v_call: TRBV20-1; d_call: NA; cdr3_nt: TGCAGTGCTAGACAAGGTGGATGGTATGAAAAACTGTTTTTT; cdr3_aa: CSARQGGWYEKLFF
j_call: TRBJ1-5; clone_size: NA; v_call: TRBV7-2; d_call: TRBD1; cdr3_nt: TGTGCCAGCAGCTTAGGGGGACAGGGGGCGGTTCAGCCCCAGCATTTT; cdr3_aa: CASSLGGQGAVQPQHF
j_call: TRBJ2-3; clone_size: NA; v_call: TRBV30; d_call: NA; cdr3_nt: TGTGCCTGGGGCAGGGACACAGATACGCAGTATTTT; cdr3_aa: CAWGRDTDTQYF
j_call: TRBJ2-5; clone_size: NA; v_call: TRBV7-2; d_call: NA; cdr3_nt: TGTGCCAGCAGCGCAGGATCAGAGACCCAGTACTTC; cdr3_aa: CASSAGSETQYF
j_call: TRBJ2-2; clone_size: NA; v_call: TRBV2; d_call: TRBD2; cdr3_nt: TGTGCCAGCAGTGCGTTGAGCGCTAGCGGGACCGGGGAGCTGTTTTTT; cdr3_aa: CASSALSASGTGELFF
j_call: TRBJ1-2; clone_size: once; v_call: TRBV19; d_call: TRBD1; cdr3_nt: TGTGCCAGTAGTATGGCGGCAGGGGGCGGATATGGCTACACCTTC; cdr3_aa: CASSMAAGGGYGYTF
j_call: TRBJ1-6; clone_size: NA; v_call: TRBV29-1; d_call: TRBD1; cdr3_nt: TGCAGCGCTATGACAGGGACGGTCAATTCACCCCTCCACTTT; cdr3_aa: CSAMTGTVNSPLHF
j_call: TRBJ1-1; clone_size: NA; v_call: TRBV28; d_call: NA; cdr3_nt: TGTGCCAGCGGGGGGAACACTGAAGCTTTCTTT; cdr3_aa: CASGGNTEAFF
j_call: TRBJ1-2; clone_size: NA; v_call: TRBV5-1; d_call: NA; cdr3_nt: TGCGCCAGCAGCTTGGATAGGGTACGCGATGGCTACACCTTC; cdr3_aa: CASSLDRVRDGYTF
j_call: TRBJ2-7; clone_size: NA; v_call: TRBV19; d_call: TRBD1; cdr3_nt: TGTGCCAGTAGACAGACAGGGACATACGAGCAGTACTTC; cdr3_aa: CASRQTGTYEQYF
j_call: TRBJ1-1; clone_size: NA; v_call: TRBV14; d_call: NA; cdr3_nt: TGTGCCAGCAGCCAATATCAGACCGAAGCTGAAGCTTTCTTT; cdr3_aa: CASSQYQTEAEAFF
j_call: TRBJ2-1; clone_size: NA; v_call: TRBV9; d_call: NA; cdr3_nt: TGTGCCAGCAGCTCCCGGGACGAAACTTCCAATGAGCAGTTCTTC; cdr3_aa: CASSSRDETSNEQFF
j_call: TRBJ2-1; clone_size: NA; v_call: TRBV4-1; d_call: NA; cdr3_nt: TGCGCCAGCAGCCAAGATGGCAGCCCCTACAATGAGCAGTTCTTC; cdr3_aa: CASSQDGSPYNEQFF
j_call: TRBJ1-1; clone_size: NA; v_call: TRBV2; d_call: NA; cdr3_nt: TGTGCCAGCAGTCGGGCTCAGGGGATCGCTGAAGCTTTCTTT; cdr3_aa: CASSRAQGIAEAFF
j_call: TRBJ1-3; clone_size: NA; v_call: TRBV6-5; d_call: NA; cdr3_nt: TGTGCCAGCAGTCCGGACGCTGGAAACACCATATATTTT; cdr3_aa: CASSPDAGNTIYF
j_call: TRBJ1-1; clone_size: NA; v_call: TRBV28; d_call: NA; cdr3_nt: TGTGCCAGCAGTTTACACAGGGACACGTGGAACACTGAAGCTTTCTTT; cdr3_aa: CASSLHRDTWNTEAFF
j_call: TRBJ1-6; clone_size: NA; v_call: TRBV3-1; d_call: NA; cdr3_nt: TGTGCCAGCAGCCAAGATGAGGTTTCACCCCTCCACTTT; cdr3_aa: CASSQDEVSPLHF
j_call: TRBJ1-5; clone_size: NA; v_call: TRBV20-1; d_call: TRBD1; cdr3_nt: TGCAGTGCTTGGGGCGTGGACAGGGGGGATCAGCCCCAGCATTTT; cdr3_aa: CSAWGVDRGDQPQHF
j_call: TRBJ2-5; clone_size: NA; v_call: TRBV10-3; d_call: NA; cdr3_nt: TGTGCCATCAGGGACAACCAAGAGACCCAGTACTTC; cdr3_aa: CAIRDNQETQYF
j_call: TRBJ1-2; clone_size: NA; v_call: TRBV20-1; d_call: NA; cdr3_nt: TGCAGTGCTAGTAGCCCTGGGGGGTCTACGGCTAACACCTTC; cdr3_aa: CSASSPGGSTANTF
j_call: TRBJ2-3; clone_size: NA; v_call: TRBV7-7; d_call: NA; cdr3_nt: TGTGCTAGCAGCAAAGACAGAGGAGATACGCAGTATTTT; cdr3_aa: CASSKDRGDTQYF
j_call: TRBJ2-3; clone_size: NA; v_call: TRBV11-3; d_call: NA; cdr3_nt: TGTGCCAGCAGCTTGTCGTCTGGTACGCAGTATTTT; cdr3_aa: CASSLSSGTQYF
j_call: TRBJ2-2; clone_size: NA; v_call: TRBV6-1; d_call: TRBD2; cdr3_nt: TGTGCCAGCAGGAGGGGGACTAGCGGGGGCTCCGGGAGCGGCGCCGGGGAGCTGTTTTTT; cdr3_aa: CASRRGTSGGSGSGAGELFF
j_call: TRBJ1-3; clone_size: NA; v_call: TRBV30; d_call: NA; cdr3_nt: TGTGCCTGGAGGGCGGGCCCCGGAAACACCATATATTTT; cdr3_aa: CAWRAGPGNTIYF
j_call: TRBJ1-5; clone_size: NA; v_call: TRBV6-2/TRBV6-3; d_call: NA; cdr3_nt: TGTGCCAGCAGTGACAGTTATGGCAATCAGCCCCAGCATTTT; cdr3_aa: CASSDSYGNQPQHF
j_call: TRBJ1-1; clone_size: NA; v_call: TRBV29-1; d_call: NA; cdr3_nt: TGCAGCGTTGAAGTGGGTAGGGTTGGAAACACTGAAGCTTTCTTT; cdr3_aa: CSVEVGRVGNTEAFF
j_call: TRBJ1-5; clone_size: NA; v_call: TRBV29-1; d_call: TRBD1; cdr3_nt: TGCAGCGTTGAGACAGGGGGTAATCAGCCCCAGCATTTT; cdr3_aa: CSVETGGNQPQHF
j_call: TRBJ1-2; clone_size: NA; v_call: TRBV5-1; d_call: NA; cdr3_nt: TGCGCCAGCAGCTTGGGAGACAGGCCCTATGGCTACACCTTC; cdr3_aa: CASSLGDRPYGYTF
j_call: TRBJ2-1; clone_size: NA; v_call: TRBV19; d_call: TRBD2; cdr3_nt: TGTGCCAGTAGTCCCCCTGGGACTAGCGGGGGGAATGAGCAGTTCTTC; cdr3_aa: CASSPPGTSGGNEQFF
j_call: TRBJ2-3; clone_size: NA; v_call: TRBV4-1; d_call: NA; cdr3_nt: TGCGCCAGCAGCCTCGAGACAGGAGCTACGCAGTATTTT; cdr3_aa: CASSLETGATQYF
j_call: TRBJ2-7; clone_size: NA; v_call: TRBV28; d_call: NA; cdr3_nt: TGTGCCAGCAGACAAGAGGGGTATCCCAGCGAGCAGTACTTC; cdr3_aa: CASRQEGYPSEQYF
j_call: TRBJ2-2; clone_size: NA; v_call: TRBV6-5; d_call: NA; cdr3_nt: TGTGCCAGCAGTTATAACCGGTTGGACGGCACCGGGGAGCTGTTTTTT; cdr3_aa: CASSYNRLDGTGELFF
j_call: TRBJ2-3; clone_size: NA; v_call: TRBV19; d_call: TRBD1; cdr3_nt: TGTGCCAGTAGTATGGGAGGACAGGGGGGCCCAGATACGCAGTATTTT; cdr3_aa: CASSMGGQGGPDTQYF
j_call: TRBJ2-5; clone_size: NA; v_call: TRBV18; d_call: NA; cdr3_nt: TGTGCTAGCAGCCCCGGGGAGACCCAGTACTTC; cdr3_aa: CASSPGETQYF
j_call: TRBJ2-1; clone_size: NA; v_call: TRBV2; d_call: NA; cdr3_nt: TGTGCCAGCGCGTGGCTAGCTGGGGGTGAGCAGTTCTTC; cdr3_aa: CASAWLAGGEQFF